The sequence of this T cell receptor beta chain was determined in a study of cytomegalovirus exposure and HLA in healthy donors. Trimming left V 5 bases short and J 0 bases short, with 14 bases between. This CDR3 is built from 16 residues. CDR1 and CDR2 (germline): MDHEN, SYDVKM. Whole-study findings and limits: Presence/absence analyses rested on an assumption that sequencing depth was roughly uniform across donors.

It was with 60 Vbeta and 13 Jbeta primers that the PCR ran. Libraries were prepared by immunoSEQ multiplex PCR; TCRdb keeps only in-frame clonotypes and omits some of them. The table lists around 91,000 clones, about three quarters of them singletons. Concerning this clone itself: The antigen is not known.

Sequencing was carried out using PBMCs. The J gene is TRBJ1-5, the V gene TRBV28, with D possibly matching TRBD1 (5 bases). The receptor's source is a male donor in good health and CMV-seropositive. The CDR3 DNA sequence: TGTGCCAGCAGTGAGCGTGGGGGGAATAGCAATCAGCCCCAGCATTTT. Protein product: CASSERGGNSNQPQHF.